The 4 T cell receptor beta chains given below trace back to one sample, sequenced in a study of cytomegalovirus exposure and HLA in healthy donors. The PCR had 60 Vbeta and 13 Jbeta primers. Profiled with immunoSEQ multiplex PCR; TCRdb holds only in-frame clones, not every one. The sample lists about 210,000 clones; roughly 87% were seen once. Sequenced input: PBMCs. The receptors were sampled from a man in his forties in good health and CMV-seropositive.

The chain carries TRBV13 and TRBJ2-2, with 7 bases aligning to TRBD2. Germline V gene sequence: CDR1 PRHDT, CDR2 FYEKMQ (reference sequence). The length of the CDR3 is 18 residues. J lost 0 bases, V lost 5 bases, and 12 bases had no gene match. DNA for the CDR3: TGTGCCAGCAGCCCACGGAGAGAGGCGGGAGCGAACACCGGGGAGCTGTTTTTT. Translated: CASSPRREAGANTGELFF.

The V and J genes are TRBV5-1 and TRBJ2-3; TRBD2 is a possible D gene (5 bases). Trimming removed 0 bases at V and 3 bases at J, with 11 bases between. Germline V gene data show CDR1 as SGHRS and CDR2 as YFSETQ. The CDR3 has 15 residues. CDR3 DNA sequence: TGCGCCAGCAGCTTGGGAGGCGGGTTTACAGATACGCAGTATTTT. Its translation is CASSLGGGFTDTQYF.

CDR3 nucleotides: TGTGCCAGCAGGTATCGACAGGGGGCGGTTCATCAGCCCCAGCATTTT. Translated: CASRYRQGAVHQPQHF. The chain recombines TRBV6-6 with TRBJ1-5, with 10 positions matching TRBD1. J was trimmed by 5 bases and V by 6 bases; bases with no gene match: 10. Germline V gene sequence: CDR1 MNHNY, CDR2 SVGAGI (reference sequence). This CDR3 has 16 amino acids.

The chain uses TRBV7-2 and TRBJ1-4; D gene uncertain. The ends were cut back, 1 base at V and 8 bases at J, with 5 bases in the middle. Germline CDR1 and CDR2: SGHTA and FQGNSA. The CDR3 is 12 amino acids. This chain's CDR3 is CASSLVEEKLFF. Here the CDR3 DNA reads TGTGCCAGCAGCTTAGTGGAGGAAAAACTGTTTTTT.